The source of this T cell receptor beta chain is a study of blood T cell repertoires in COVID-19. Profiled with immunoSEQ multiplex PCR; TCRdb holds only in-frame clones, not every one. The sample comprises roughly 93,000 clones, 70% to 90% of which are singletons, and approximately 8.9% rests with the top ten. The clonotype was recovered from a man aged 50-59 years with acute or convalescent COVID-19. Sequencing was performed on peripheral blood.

The chain's CDR3 is CASSLESGTGVEQYF. The CDR3 DNA reads as TGCGCCAGCAGCTTGGAGTCCGGGACAGGGGTCGAGCAGTACTTC. The rearrangement links TRBV5-1 to TRBJ2-7; 10 positions match TRBD1. The CDR3 is made up of 15 amino acids. CDR1 SGHRS and CDR2 YFSETQ come from the germline V gene. Trimming took 0 bases from V and 6 from J; bases not matched to a gene: 6.